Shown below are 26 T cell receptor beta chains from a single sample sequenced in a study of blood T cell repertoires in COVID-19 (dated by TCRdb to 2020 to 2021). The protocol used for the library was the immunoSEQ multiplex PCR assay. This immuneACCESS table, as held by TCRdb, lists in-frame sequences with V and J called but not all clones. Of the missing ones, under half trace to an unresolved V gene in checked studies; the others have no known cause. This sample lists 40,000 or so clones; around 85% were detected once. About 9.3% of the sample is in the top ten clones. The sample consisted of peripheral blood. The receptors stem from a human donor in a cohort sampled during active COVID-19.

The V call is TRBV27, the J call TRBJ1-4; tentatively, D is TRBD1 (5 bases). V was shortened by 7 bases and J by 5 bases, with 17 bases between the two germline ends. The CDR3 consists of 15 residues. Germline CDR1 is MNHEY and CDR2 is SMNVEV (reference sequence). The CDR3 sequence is CASKPDGTINEKLFF. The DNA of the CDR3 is TGTGCCAGCAAGCCGGACGGGACTATAAATGAAAAACTGTTTTTT.

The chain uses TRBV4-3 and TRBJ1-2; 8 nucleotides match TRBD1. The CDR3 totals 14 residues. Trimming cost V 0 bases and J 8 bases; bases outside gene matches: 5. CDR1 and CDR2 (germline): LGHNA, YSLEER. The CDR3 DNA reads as TGCGCCAGCAGCCAAGATCAAAGGGACAGGGGCTACACCTTC. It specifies CASSQDQRDRGYTF.

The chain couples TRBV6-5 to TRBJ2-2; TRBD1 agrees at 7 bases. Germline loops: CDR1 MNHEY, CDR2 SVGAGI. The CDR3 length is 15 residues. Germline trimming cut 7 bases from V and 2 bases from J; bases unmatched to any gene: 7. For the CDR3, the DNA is TGTGCCAGCAATCCCGGGACAGCCAACACCGGGGAGCTGTTTTTT. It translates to CASNPGTANTGELFF.

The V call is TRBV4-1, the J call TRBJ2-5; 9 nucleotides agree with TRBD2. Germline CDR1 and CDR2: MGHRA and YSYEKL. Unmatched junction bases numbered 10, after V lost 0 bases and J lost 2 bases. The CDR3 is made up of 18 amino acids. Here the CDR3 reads CASSQESGRGGVQETQYF. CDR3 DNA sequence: TGCGCCAGCAGCCAAGAATCTGGGCGGGGGGGAGTACAAGAGACCCAGTACTTC.

DNA of the CDR3: TGTGCCATCAGTGAGTCGCCCCCCGGTCAGGTCGCCGTCTCAAAACTGTTTTTT. Its translation: CAISESPPGQVAVSKLFF. The rearrangement uses TRBV10-3 and TRBJ1-4, with D uncertain. From germline, CDR1 is ENHRY and CDR2 SYGVKD. With 0 bases removed from V and 10 bases from J, the gap between germline ends came to 24 bases. The CDR3 is made up of 18 amino acids.

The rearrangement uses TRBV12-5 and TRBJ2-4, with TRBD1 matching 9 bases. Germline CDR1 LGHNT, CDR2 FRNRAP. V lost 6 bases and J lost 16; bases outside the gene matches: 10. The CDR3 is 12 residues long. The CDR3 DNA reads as TGTGCTAGTGGCCTGTCGGGGACAGGGAATTACTTC. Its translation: CASGLSGTGNYF.

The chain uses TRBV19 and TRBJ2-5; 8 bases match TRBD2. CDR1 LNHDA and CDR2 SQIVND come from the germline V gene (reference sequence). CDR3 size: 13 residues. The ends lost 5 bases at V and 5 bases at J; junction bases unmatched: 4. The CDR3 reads CASSGTRSETQYF. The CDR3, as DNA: TGTGCCAGTAGTGGGACTAGATCTGAGACCCAGTACTTC.

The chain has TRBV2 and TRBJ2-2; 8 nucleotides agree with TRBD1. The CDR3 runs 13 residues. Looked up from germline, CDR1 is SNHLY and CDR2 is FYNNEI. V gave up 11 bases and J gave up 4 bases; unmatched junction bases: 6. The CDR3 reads CAGGQDGTGELFF. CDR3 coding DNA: TGTGCCGGGGGACAGGACGGCACCGGGGAGCTGTTTTTT.

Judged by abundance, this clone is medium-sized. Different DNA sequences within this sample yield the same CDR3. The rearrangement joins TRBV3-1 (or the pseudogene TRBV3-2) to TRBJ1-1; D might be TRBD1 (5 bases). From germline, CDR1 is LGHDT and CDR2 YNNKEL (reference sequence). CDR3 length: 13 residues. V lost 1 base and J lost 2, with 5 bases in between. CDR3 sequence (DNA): TGTGCCAGCAGCCAAGGGGGCAACACTGAAGCTTTCTTT. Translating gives CASSQGGNTEAFF.

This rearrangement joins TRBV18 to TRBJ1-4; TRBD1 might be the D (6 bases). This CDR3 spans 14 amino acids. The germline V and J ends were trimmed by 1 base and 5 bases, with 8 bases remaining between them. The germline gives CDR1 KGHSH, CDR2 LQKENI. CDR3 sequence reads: CASSPQGGNEKLFF. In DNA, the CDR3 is TGTGCCAGCTCACCACAGGGGGGGAATGAAAAACTGTTTTTT.

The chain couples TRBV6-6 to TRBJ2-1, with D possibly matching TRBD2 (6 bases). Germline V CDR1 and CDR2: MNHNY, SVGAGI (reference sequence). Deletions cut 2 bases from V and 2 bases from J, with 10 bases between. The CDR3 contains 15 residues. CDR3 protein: CASSYGSGTYNEQFF. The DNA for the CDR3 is TGTGCCAGCAGTTACGGTAGCGGCACCTACAATGAGCAGTTCTTC.

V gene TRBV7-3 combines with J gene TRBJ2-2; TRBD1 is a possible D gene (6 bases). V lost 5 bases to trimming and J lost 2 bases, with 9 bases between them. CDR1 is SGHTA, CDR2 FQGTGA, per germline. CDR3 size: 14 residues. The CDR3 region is CASSGQLNTGELFF. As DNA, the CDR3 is TGTGCCAGCAGCGGACAGTTAAACACCGGGGAGCTGTTTTTT.

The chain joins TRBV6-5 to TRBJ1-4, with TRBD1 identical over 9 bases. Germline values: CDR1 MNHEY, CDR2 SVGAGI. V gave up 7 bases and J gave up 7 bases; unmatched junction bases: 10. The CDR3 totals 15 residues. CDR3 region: CASNLPGQGSEKLFF. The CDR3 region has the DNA TGTGCCAGCAACCTTCCGGGACAGGGAAGTGAAAAACTGTTTTTT.

CDR3 residues: CASSHRQGVLNYGYTF. The CDR3, as DNA: TGTGCCAGCAGCCACAGACAGGGGGTTTTGAACTATGGCTACACCTTC. This chain uses TRBV3-1 (or the pseudogene TRBV3-2) with TRBJ1-2, with TRBD1 identical over 9 bases. Germline V CDR1 and CDR2: LGHDT, YNNKEL (reference sequence). There are 16 residues in the CDR3. J lost 2 bases, V lost 3 bases, and 7 bases had no gene match.

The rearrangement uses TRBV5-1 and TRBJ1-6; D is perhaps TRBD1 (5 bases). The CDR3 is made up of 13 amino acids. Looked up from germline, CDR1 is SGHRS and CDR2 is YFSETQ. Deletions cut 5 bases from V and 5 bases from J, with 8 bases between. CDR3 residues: CASRPGDNSPLHF. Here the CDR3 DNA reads TGCGCCAGCAGACCGGGGGATAATTCACCCCTCCACTTT.

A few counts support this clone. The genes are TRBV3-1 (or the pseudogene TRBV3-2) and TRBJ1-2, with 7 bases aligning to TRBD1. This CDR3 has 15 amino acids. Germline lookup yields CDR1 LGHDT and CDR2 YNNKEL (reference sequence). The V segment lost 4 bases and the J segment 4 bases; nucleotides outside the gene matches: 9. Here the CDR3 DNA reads TGTGCCAGCAGCCTAGGATTACAGGGGCCCTATGGCTACACCTTC. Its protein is CASSLGLQGPYGYTF.

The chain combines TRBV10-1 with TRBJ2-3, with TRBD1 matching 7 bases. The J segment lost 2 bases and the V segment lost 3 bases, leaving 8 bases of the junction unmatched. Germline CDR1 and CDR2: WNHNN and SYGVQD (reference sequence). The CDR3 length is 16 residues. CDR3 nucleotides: TGCGCCAGCAGTGACCGACAGGGATCGTCCACAGATACGCAGTATTTT. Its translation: CASSDRQGSSTDTQYF.

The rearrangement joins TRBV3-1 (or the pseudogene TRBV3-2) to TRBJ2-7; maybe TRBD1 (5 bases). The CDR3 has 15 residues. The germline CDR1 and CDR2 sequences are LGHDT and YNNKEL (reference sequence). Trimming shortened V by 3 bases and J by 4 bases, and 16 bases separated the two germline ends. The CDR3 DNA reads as TGTGCCAGCAGCCAGACGCAGGGCTCCCTTTACGAGCAGTACTTC. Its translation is CASSQTQGSLYEQYF.

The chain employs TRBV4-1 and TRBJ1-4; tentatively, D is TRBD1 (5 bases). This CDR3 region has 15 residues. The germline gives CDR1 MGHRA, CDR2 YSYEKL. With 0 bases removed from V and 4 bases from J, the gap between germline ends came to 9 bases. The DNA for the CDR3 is TGCGCCAGCAGCCAAGAAACGGGGGGTAATGAAAAACTGTTTTTT. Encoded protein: CASSQETGGNEKLFF.

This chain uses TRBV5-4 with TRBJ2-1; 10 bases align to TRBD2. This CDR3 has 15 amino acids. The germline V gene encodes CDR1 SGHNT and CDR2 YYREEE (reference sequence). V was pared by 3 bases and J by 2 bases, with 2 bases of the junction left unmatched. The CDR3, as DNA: TGTGCCAGCAGCTCTGGACTAGCGGCCTACAATGAGCAGTTCTTC. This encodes CASSSGLAAYNEQFF.

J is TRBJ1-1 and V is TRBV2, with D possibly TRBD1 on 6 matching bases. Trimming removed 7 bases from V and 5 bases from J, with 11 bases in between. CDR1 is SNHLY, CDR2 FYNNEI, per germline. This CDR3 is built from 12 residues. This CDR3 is CASTLRGTEAFF. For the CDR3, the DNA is TGTGCCAGCACTTTAAGGGGGACTGAAGCTTTCTTT. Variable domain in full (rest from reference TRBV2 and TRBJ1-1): EPEVTQTPSHQVTQMGQEVILRCVPISNHLYFYWYRQILGQKVEFLVSFYNNEISEKSEIFDDQFSVERPDGSNFTLKIRSTKLEDSAMYFCASTLRGTEAFFGQGTRLTVV.

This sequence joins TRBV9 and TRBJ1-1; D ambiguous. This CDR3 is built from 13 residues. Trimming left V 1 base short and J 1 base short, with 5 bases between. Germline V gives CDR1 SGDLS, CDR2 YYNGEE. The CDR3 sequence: CASSVMRNTEAFF. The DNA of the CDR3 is TGTGCCAGCAGCGTAATGAGGAACACTGAAGCTTTCTTT.

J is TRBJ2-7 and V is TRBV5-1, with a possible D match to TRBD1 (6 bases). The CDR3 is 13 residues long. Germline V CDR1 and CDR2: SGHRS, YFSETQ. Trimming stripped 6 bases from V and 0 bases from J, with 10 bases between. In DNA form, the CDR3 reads TGCGCCAGCACAACAGGGAACTCCTACGAGCAGTACTTC. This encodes CASTTGNSYEQYF.

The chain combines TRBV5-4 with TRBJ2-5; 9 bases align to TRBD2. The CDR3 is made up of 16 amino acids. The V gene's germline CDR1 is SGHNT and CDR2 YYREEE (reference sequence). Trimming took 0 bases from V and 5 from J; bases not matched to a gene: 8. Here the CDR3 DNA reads TGTGCCAGCAGCTTGGGAGGCGGGGGGGCCTCCGAGACCCAGTACTTC. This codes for CASSLGGGGASETQYF.

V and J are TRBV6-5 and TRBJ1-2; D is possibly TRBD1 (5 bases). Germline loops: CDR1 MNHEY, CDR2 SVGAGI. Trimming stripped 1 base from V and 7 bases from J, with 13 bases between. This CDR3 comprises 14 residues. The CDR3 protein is CASSYFAQGGGYTF. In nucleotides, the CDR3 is TGTGCCAGCAGTTACTTTGCCCAGGGAGGTGGCTACACCTTC.

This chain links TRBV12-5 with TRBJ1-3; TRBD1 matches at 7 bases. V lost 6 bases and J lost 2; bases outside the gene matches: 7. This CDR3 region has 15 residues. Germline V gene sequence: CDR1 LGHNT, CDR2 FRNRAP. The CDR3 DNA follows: TGTGCTAGTGGCCCCTACACAGGGGCTGGAAACACCATATATTTT. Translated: CASGPYTGAGNTIYF. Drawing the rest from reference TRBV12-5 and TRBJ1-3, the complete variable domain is DARVTQTPRHKVTEMGQEVTMRCQPILGHNTVFWYRQTMMQGLELLAYFRNRAPLDDSGMPKDRFSAEMPDATLATLKIQPSEPRDSAVYFCASGPYTGAGNTIYFGEGSWLTVV.